The rows below give T cell receptor beta chains drawn from one sample of a study of long-term antiretroviral therapy in people with HIV. The protocol was immunoSEQ multiplex PCR, while the TCRdb copy is restricted to in-frame clones and leaves out a portion. This table has about 16,000 clones, roughly 75% appearing once. The sample consisted of unsorted PBMCs, taken 1.5 years before starting antiretroviral therapy. These receptors all come from a woman in her fifties or sixties with HIV. CDR3s include the opening cysteine and the closing phenylalanine or tryptophan. D genes are given only for firm matches. Not all rows give a size; the values are once, few, many and, for expanded clones, a class.

>-|TRBV5-6|-|TRBJ2-4
CASSLGGPLAKNIQYF
TGTGCCAGCAGCTTGGGAGGTCCTCTAGCCAAAAACATTCAGTACTTC
>-|TRBV6-6|-|TRBJ1-1
CASSLASGSGAEAFF
TGTGCCAGCAGTTTGGCGAGTGGGTCGGGGGCTGAAGCTTTCTTT
>TRBD1|TRBV27|-|TRBJ1-4
CASSSSPSTGREKLFF
TGTGCCAGCAGTTCTTCCCCTTCGACAGGGCGTGAAAAACTGTTTTTT
>-|TRBV2|few|TRBJ1-6
CASRQGGNSPLHF
TGTGCCAGCAGACAGGGAGGTAATTCACCCCTCCACTTT
>-|TRBV2|few|TRBJ1-4
CASSFRGANEKLFF
TGTGCCAGCAGTTTTAGGGGAGCTAATGAAAAACTGTTTTTT
>-|TRBV6-6|once|TRBJ2-5
CASSYAQTHQETQYF
TGTGCCAGCAGCTACGCTCAGACTCATCAAGAGACCCAGTACTTC
>-|TRBV6-4|-|TRBJ1-6
CASRAMRGNSPLHF
TGTGCCAGCAGGGCCATGAGGGGTAATTCACCCCTCCACTTT
>TRBD1|TRBV20-1|-|TRBJ2-4
CSTGGKNIQYF
TGCAGTACAGGGGGCAAAAACATTCAGTACTTC
>TRBD1|TRBV9|-|TRBJ1-2
CASSGVRDRGGYTF
TGTGCCAGCAGCGGCGTCCGGGACAGGGGTGGCTACACCTTC
>TRBD1|TRBV11-2|-|TRBJ1-1
CASSLGLGQMNTEAFF
TGTGCCAGCAGCTTAGGGCTGGGACAGATGAACACTGAAGCTTTCTTT
>TRBD1|TRBV11-2|once|TRBJ2-7
CASSFGQGNEQYF
TGTGCCAGCAGCTTCGGACAGGGGAACGAGCAGTACTTC
>TRBD2|TRBV11-2|-|TRBJ2-5
CASSFSGGAGETQYF
TGTGCCAGCAGCTTTAGCGGGGGCGCAGGGGAGACCCAGTACTTC
>-|TRBV10-2|-|TRBJ2-3
CASSLFGEDTQYF
TGCGCCAGCAGTCTCTTCGGTGAGGATACGCAGTATTTT
>TRBD1|TRBV29-1|once|TRBJ2-7
CSARQGPLGEQYF
TGCAGCGCCAGACAGGGCCCTCTGGGTGAGCAGTACTTC
>-|TRBV6-4|few|TRBJ1-6
CASSEQGSYNSPLHF
TGTGCCAGCAGTGAGCAGGGCTCCTATAATTCACCCCTCCACTTT
>TRBD2|TRBV11-2|-|TRBJ2-3
CASSPGRATDTQYF
TGTGCCAGCAGCCCAGGGAGGGCCACAGATACGCAGTATTTT
>-|TRBV27|once|TRBJ2-7
CASSLYEGPAYEQYF
TGTGCCAGCAGTTTATACGAGGGGCCAGCCTACGAGCAGTACTTC
>-|TRBV4-2|-|TRBJ1-2
CASSQDGGPNLVYGYTF
TGTGCCAGCAGCCAAGATGGGGGACCAAACTTGGTCTATGGCTACACCTTC
>-|TRBV30|-|TRBJ1-3
CAWGSGNTIYF
TGTGCCTGGGGCTCTGGAAACACCATATATTTT
>-|TRBV7-3|-|TRBJ2-3
CASSLGAGPTDTQYF
TGTGCCAGCAGCTTAGGGGCGGGGCCCACAGATACGCAGTATTTT
>-|TRBV9|-|TRBJ2-3
CASSVLGAWTDTQYF
TGTGCCAGCAGCGTACTGGGGGCGTGGACAGATACGCAGTATTTT
>-|TRBV11-1|-|TRBJ2-3
CASSLTRGPSTDTQYF
TGTGCCAGCAGCTTAACCAGGGGTCCCTCCACAGATACGCAGTATTTT
>-|TRBV5-4|medium-sized|TRBJ2-5
CASSYRTGAGEETQYF
TGTGCCAGCAGCTACCGAACAGGGGCGGGGGAAGAGACCCAGTACTTC
>-|TRBV12-2|-|TRBJ1-2
CASRLVGGHPRGYTF
TGTGCAAGTCGCTTAGTCGGGGGACACCCAAGAGGCTACACCTTC
>-|TRBV5-1|-|TRBJ2-5
CASSSQETQYF
TGCGCCAGCAGCTCCCAAGAGACCCAGTACTTC
>TRBD1|TRBV29-1|-|TRBJ1-4
CSVEEGTGNEKLFF
TGCAGCGTTGAAGAGGGGACAGGGAATGAAAAACTGTTTTTT
>TRBD1|TRBV4-1|few|TRBJ2-7
CASSQSQGVTYEQYF
TGCGCCAGCAGCCAATCACAGGGGGTGACCTACGAGCAGTACTTC
>TRBD2|TRBV9|-|TRBJ2-3
CASSAPGTSGGPDTQYF
TGTGCCAGCAGCGCCCCCGGGACTAGCGGGGGCCCAGATACGCAGTATTTT